This T cell receptor (beta chain) was observed in a study of T cells in Graves' hyperthyroidism and ophthalmopathy (dated 2019 in TCRdb). About the full investigation: A discovery cohort of 95 to 100 patients, approximately 45 with Graves' ophthalmopathy and 55 to 60 with stable Graves' hyperthyroidism, was used to find distinguishing TCR V-J signatures. The paper describes TCR Vbeta CDR3 sequencing of around 140 peripheral blood samples, made up of roughly 45 ophthalmopathy patients, around 78 hyperthyroidism patients and 17 progressor patients. For training and testing, the 80 to 100 patients in the discovery cohort were randomly divided in a 7:3 ratio. Following sampling, methimazole starting at 30 mg daily was given to hyperthyroidism patients, and high-dose intravenous methylprednisolone was given to ophthalmopathy patients. Prospective prediction of ophthalmopathy was tested in an independent validation cohort consisting of some 18 hyperthyroidism patients and around 16 patients who later progressed to ophthalmopathy. In more than five Graves' hyperthyroidism patients, the study also compared T-cell repertoires from thyroid tissue with T-cell repertoires from blood. Broad study findings and their caveats: In validation, progression to ophthalmopathy was predicted by the model with approximately 67% sensitivity and around 76% specificity, a median of approximately 6.5 months before onset. No statistical method was used to fix the sample size in advance, and group allocation was not hidden from the investigators. Blood samples also contained most of the expanded thyroid clonotypes (frequency above 0.001), which suggests that blood repertoires may reflect thyroid immune responses. A 13 V-J signature model separated ophthalmopathy from stable hyperthyroidism, with 87.88% sensitivity and roughly 81% specificity in cross-validation and 80%/75% in testing.

Amplification of TCR beta CDR3 regions was carried out from RNA transcripts. The first round of RT-PCR for the TCR CDR3 was performed with the HTBI primer set and the Qiagen OneStep RT-PCR kit. Libraries were constructed in a second round of multiplex PCR, after which size selection and purification were carried out. Sequencing of the libraries was done on an Illumina HiSeq2000 using paired-end 100 bp reads. Per the original workflow: Raw data were processed with SOAPnuke, discarding reads with adapters, uncalled bases, mean Phred below 15, or no exact constant-primer or identifier match. High-quality paired reads were merged using COPE v1.2.5, and each unique nucleotide sequence was defined as a clonotype. MiTCR v1.1 was used to align clonotypes to the IMGT TRBV, TRBD and TRBJ reference segments. Analysis was restricted to V-J combinations with a frequency above 0.0001, which covered just over 98% of repertoires. A TCS score was defined as the ratio of F50 (clonal expansion) to E x V (chaos), with BLOSUM62-based TCRdist applied between CDR3 peptides within each V-J. Welch's t-statistics and random forest reduced just over 500 V-J features to fewer than 15, which were used in a naive Bayes classifier (R e1071). The similarity between thyroid and blood repertoires was quantified using the Morisita-Horn index. TCRdb ran its own pipeline on the public reads, namely fastp trimming at Q25 and MiXCR clone calling, and kept in-frame beta chains. Here each entry gathers all rows of one CDR3 protein and keeps the most common genes and DNA. The V and J calls were not made by the authors but by TCRdb's processing. The sample table holds 500,000 to 600,000 distinct CDR3 sequences, of which around 42% were seen once. Roughly 20% of the sample is in the top ten clones.

Exclusion was applied to patients with uncontrolled infections, other autoimmune diseases, pregnancy or lactation. Clinical symptoms, serum thyroxine and TRAb, thyroid ultrasound, and orbital computed tomography formed the basis for the diagnoses. Trizol reagent was used to extract total RNA, and RNA quality was then checked on an Agilent 2100 Bioanalyzer. Concerning this clonotype: What this receptor recognizes is not known. No much larger clone is present one base from it, and per-base qualities are unavailable.

V trim: 2 bases; J trim: 1 base; unmatched bases: 17. There are 20 amino acids in the CDR3, from cysteine to phenylalanine inclusive. The DNA shown is the 60-base CDR3, in frame from base 1. For CDR1 and CDR2, the germline V gene lists SGHDT and YYEEEE. This TCR came from an adult woman with Graves' disease, either hyperthyroidism or ophthalmopathy (not recorded which). Sequencing input: peripheral blood or thyroid tissue (not recorded which). The sequence links TRBV5-6 to TRBJ2-2; 7 of the junction bases match TRBD1. Here the CDR3 is given as CASSFFEPGGPYQNTGELFF. The nucleotide sequence is given as TGTGCCAGCAGCTTTTTCGAGCCAGGGGGTCCTTACCAGAACACCGGGGAGCTGTTTTTT. The reference TRBV5-6 and TRBJ2-2 proteins fill in what lies around the CDR3, so the full variable domain reads DAGVTQSPTHLIKTRGQQVTLRCSPKSGHDTVSWYQQALGQGPQFIFQYYEEEERQRGNFPDRFSGHQFPNYSSELNVNALLLGDSALYLCASSFFEPGGPYQNTGELFFGEGSRLTVL.